The 23 T cell receptor beta chains presented below share a single source sample, sequenced in a study of Ad26.COV2.S vaccination and SARS-CoV-2 variants. The table came from immunoSEQ multiplex PCR; TCRdb's copy has only in-frame clones and leaves some out. The repertoire holds around 300,000 clones, around 89% seen once, with 6.4% in the top ten. The treatment denotes: 15 to 20 received Ad26.COV2.S at low or high dose, single or two shots; roughly five received placebo; per-sample allocation not given. It was on day 63 after the first vaccine or placebo injection that samples were taken. Sequencing used peripheral blood, obtained in a trial of Ad26.COV2.S vaccine versus placebo. The receptors here all came from a person aged 18-60 years who received the Ad26.COV2.S COVID-19 vaccine or a placebo.

This chain uses TRBV11-2 with TRBJ2-3, with 13 bases lining up with TRBD2. The trim removed 5 bases at V and 0 bases at J, leaving 8 bases unmatched. CDR1 and CDR2 from the germline V gene are SGHAT and FQNNGV. This CDR3 comprises 18 residues. The CDR3 is CASSRRTSGGPSTDTQYF. The DNA for the CDR3 is TGTGCCAGCAGCCGCCGGACTAGCGGGGGACCAAGCACAGATACGCAGTATTTT.

The V gene is TRBV5-1, the J gene TRBJ2-1; D is uncertain. This CDR3 is 14 amino acids long. The germline V gene has CDR1 SGHRS and CDR2 YFSETQ. Trimming took off 4 bases at V and 7 bases at J, with 15 bases between the two ends. CDR3 nucleotide sequence: TGCGCCAGCAGCACACCCTCGACTCCTAATGAGCAGTTCTTC. This translates into CASSTPSTPNEQFF.

This clone has more than one count but fewer than ten. V usage is TRBV27 and J usage is TRBJ2-7; D remains ambiguous. V was shortened by 6 bases and J by 2 bases, with 14 bases between the two germline ends. The CDR3 has 14 amino acids. The germline V gene encodes CDR1 MNHEY and CDR2 SMNVEV (reference sequence). CDR3 in amino acids: CASRSEPSAYEQYF. As DNA, the CDR3 is TGTGCCAGCAGATCGGAGCCCTCTGCCTACGAGCAGTACTTC.

This clone appeared a single time. The chain is built from TRBV7-9 and TRBJ1-2, with TRBD1 matching over 8 bases. Germline V lookup: CDR1 SEHNR, CDR2 FQNEAQ (reference sequence). J was trimmed by 4 bases and V by 5 bases; bases with no gene match: 6. CDR3 size: 14 residues. The CDR3 bases are TGTGCCAGCAGCCCTCGGACAGGGCTCTATGGCTACACCTTC. Amino acids: CASSPRTGLYGYTF.

The chain joins TRBV9 to TRBJ1-2; no definite D call. The ends were cut back, 0 bases at V and 7 bases at J, with 13 bases in the middle. The CDR3 is made up of 14 amino acids. Per germline, CDR1 SGDLS and CDR2 YYNGEE. The CDR3 DNA follows: TGTGCCAGCAGCGTAGCTGGGGTCGGAGGTGGCTACACCTTC. It specifies CASSVAGVGGGYTF.

The chain carries TRBV29-1 and TRBJ1-1; possible D gene TRBD1, 5 bases. This CDR3 region has 14 residues. Germline lookup yields CDR1 SQVTM and CDR2 ANQGSEA. With 5 bases removed from V and 0 bases from J, the gap between germline ends came to 13 bases. The chain's CDR3 is CSVKIGTLNTEAFF. For the CDR3, the DNA is TGCAGCGTTAAGATCGGGACGTTGAACACTGAAGCTTTCTTT.

The rearrangement links TRBV12-3 or TRBV12-4 to TRBJ2-3; no clear D. Trimming stripped 6 bases from V and 10 bases from J, with 17 bases between. CDR3 length: 13 residues. CDR3: CASSPPPNRAQYF. The CDR3 region has the DNA TGTGCCAGCAGCCCCCCCCCTAACCGGGCGCAGTATTTT.

This rearrangement joins TRBV7-2 to TRBJ2-2; 9 nucleotides agree with TRBD2. The CDR3 is made up of 14 amino acids. V shed 3 bases, J shed 8 bases, and the junction held 4 bases outside the gene matches. Germline V gives CDR1 SGHTA, CDR2 FQGNSA. In DNA, the CDR3 is TGTGCCAGCAGCTTGAGTAGCGGGAGTGGGGAGCTGTTTTTT. Amino acid sequence: CASSLSSGSGELFF.

The CDR3 is CAISRRELGTDTQYF. DNA of the CDR3: TGTGCCATCAGTCGAAGGGAGTTGGGCACAGATACGCAGTATTTT. The chain uses TRBV10-3 and TRBJ2-3; perhaps TRBD2 as D (5 bases). CDR1 is ENHRY, CDR2 SYGVKD, per germline. V was trimmed by 5 bases and J by 1 base, leaving 13 bases between them. The CDR3 is made up of 15 amino acids.

The J gene is TRBJ1-6, the V gene TRBV10-3; unclear D gene. V lost 5 bases and J lost 8, with 13 bases in between. From germline, CDR1 is ENHRY and CDR2 SYGVKD. The CDR3 has 14 amino acids. The CDR3 DNA is TGTGCCATCAGTAGGGTCCCACTGGATTCACCCCTCCACTTT. It yields the protein CAISRVPLDSPLHF.

The chain employs TRBV7-6 and TRBJ1-3; D call uncertain. The CDR3 covers 12 residues. Per germline, CDR1 SGHVS and CDR2 FNYEAQ. Trimming cost V 2 bases and J 1 base, with 0 bases left between them. The CDR3 DNA follows: TGTGCCAGCAGCTTATCTGGAAACACCATATATTTT. Translation: CASSLSGNTIYF.

CDR3 loop: CASSPLQGRYNEQFF. The DNA for the CDR3 is TGTGCCAGCTCACCACTACAGGGTCGGTACAATGAGCAGTTCTTC. This chain uses TRBV18 with TRBJ2-1; TRBD1 might be the D (6 bases). V lost 1 base and J lost 4, with 11 bases in between. This CDR3 has 15 residues. Germline loops: CDR1 KGHSH, CDR2 LQKENI.

The chain has TRBV5-1 and TRBJ2-3, with D tentatively TRBD2 (7 bases). Germline V gene lookup returns CDR1 SGHRS and CDR2 YFSETQ. Trimming removed 2 bases at V and 10 bases at J, with 29 bases between. The CDR3 is 18 amino acids. CDR3 sequence (DNA): TGCGCCAGCAGCTTTATGCCGGCAGGGGCGCAGGGCGGGGGATCGCAGTATTTT. Its protein is CASSFMPAGAQGGGSQYF.

This chain connects TRBV4-1 to TRBJ2-5; no firm D call. V gave up 0 bases and J gave up 1 base, with 21 bases separating them. Germline CDR1 is MGHRA and CDR2 is YSYEKL. The CDR3 contains 19 residues. The CDR3 DNA sequence: TGCGCCAGCAGCCAAGATATTTCCTTTCCCCGGGCCCCCCAAGAGACCCAGTACTTC. As protein: CASSQDISFPRAPQETQYF.

The chain couples TRBV10-3 to TRBJ1-1; D is possibly TRBD1 (6 bases). The CDR3 spans 13 residues. Germline CDR1 reads ENHRY; CDR2 reads SYGVKD. The ends were cut back, 1 base at V and 8 bases at J, with 11 bases in the middle. The DNA of the CDR3 is TGTGCCATCAGTGAGTTCGGACAGCTCGAAGCTTTCTTT. The encoded protein is CAISEFGQLEAFF.

This sequence joins TRBV7-9 and TRBJ2-7; D is ambiguous. This CDR3 spans 15 amino acids. The V end lost 4 bases, the J end lost 6 bases, and 19 bases lay between the germline ends. Germline V gene sequence: CDR1 SEHNR, CDR2 FQNEAQ (reference sequence). The CDR3 coding sequence is TGTGCCAGCAGCTCATTGCGCAGGAGTTTCGGCGAGCAGTACTTC. It yields the protein CASSSLRRSFGEQYF. The full variable domain, rest sourced from reference TRBV7-9 and TRBJ2-7, is DTGVSQNPRHKITKRGQNVTFRCDPISEHNRLYWYRQTLGQGPEFLTYFQNEAQLEKSRLLSDRFSAERPKGSFSTLEIQRTEQGDSAMYLCASSSLRRSFGEQYFGPGTRLTVT.

The genes are TRBV29-1 and TRBJ1-1; TRBD1 is a possible D gene (5 bases). The CDR3 covers 12 residues. Per the germline V gene, CDR1 is SQVTM and CDR2 is ANQGSEA. Deletions cut 6 bases from V and 3 bases from J, with 11 bases between. CDR3 nucleotide sequence: TGCAGCGTCCCCAGGGAGCACACTGAAGCTTTCTTT. This gives the protein CSVPREHTEAFF.

The gene calls are TRBV11-1 and TRBJ1-1; TRBD1 aligns across 7 bases. The CDR3 extends over 14 amino acids. J was trimmed by 0 bases and V by 4 bases; bases with no gene match: 2. The germline V gene encodes CDR1 SGHAT and CDR2 FQDESV (reference sequence). CDR3 in DNA: TGTGCCAGCAGCTGGGACAGAATGAACACTGAAGCTTTCTTT. Translated: CASSWDRMNTEAFF.

This chain joins TRBV6-5 and TRBJ2-7; 9 nucleotides match TRBD1. Trimming at V came to 2 bases and at J to 8 bases, leaving 10 bases not matched to a gene. The CDR3 sequence is 15 residues long. The germline gives CDR1 MNHEY, CDR2 SVGAGI. In nucleotides, the CDR3 is TGTGCCAGCAGTTACCCGGGACAGGGAAGGGTAAAGCAGTACTTC. This encodes CASSYPGQGRVKQYF.

This rearrangement joins TRBV5-1 to TRBJ1-4; D ambiguous. CDR1 and CDR2 (germline): SGHRS, YFSETQ. V lost 0 bases, J lost 4 bases, and 13 bases lay in between. The CDR3 covers 16 residues. The CDR3 is CASSLAGGGVNEKLFF. CDR3 sequence (DNA): TGCGCCAGCAGCTTGGCCGGTGGCGGTGTTAATGAAAAACTGTTTTTT. Looking up the rest from reference TRBV5-1 and TRBJ1-4 gives the full variable domain: KAGVTQTPRYLIKTRGQQVTLSCSPISGHRSVSWYQQTPGQGLQFLFEYFSETQRNKGNFPGRFSGRQFSNSRSEMNVSTLELGDSALYLCASSLAGGGVNEKLFFGSGTQLSVL.

This chain joins TRBV7-3 and TRBJ1-4, with a possible D match to TRBD1 (5 bases). V lost 5 bases, J lost 0 bases, and 7 bases lay in between. The CDR3 loop spans 14 amino acids. Germline values: CDR1 SGHTA, CDR2 FQGTGA. CDR3 amino acids: CASSPGATNEKLFF. Written as DNA, the CDR3 is TGTGCCAGCAGCCCGGGGGCAACTAATGAAAAACTGTTTTTT.

The chain carries TRBV7-3 and TRBJ1-2, with 7 bases identical to TRBD1. The trim removed 2 bases at V and 3 bases at J, leaving 6 bases unmatched. This CDR3 comprises 15 residues. Germline V gives CDR1 SGHTA, CDR2 FQGTGA. CDR3 protein: CASSLFGTADYGYTF. CDR3 DNA: TGTGCCAGCAGCTTATTCGGGACAGCGGACTATGGCTACACCTTC.

The chain carries TRBV7-3 and TRBJ2-1; no clear D. Trimming took 4 bases from V and 5 from J, leaving 9 bases between them. The germline CDR1 and CDR2 sequences are SGHTA and FQGTGA. The CDR3 is 13 residues long. CDR3 DNA: TGTGCCAGCAGCTCCCGACAAAACAATGAGCAGTTCTTC. It yields the protein CASSSRQNNEQFF.